This is a list of T cell receptor beta chains from one sample in a study of regulatory T cells in long-lasting Graves disease. TCRdb itself ran the multiplex PCR reads through MiXCR, one entry per CDR3 protein. Among over 200,000 distinct CDR3 sequences listed, 18% were seen once. The sample was also reused in another study, on T cells in Graves' hyperthyroidism and ophthalmopathy.

Sequenced material: peripheral blood mononuclear cells (PBMCs), taken at new diagnosis, from a patient treated with antithyroid drugs. Receptor source: a woman younger than 45 with Graves disease. The CDR3 runs from the conserved cysteine through the conserved F or W. A D gene is named only where the DNA matches it firmly. The size of a clone is reported for some rows only, either as once, few or many, or as a class for expanded clones.

>NA|TRBD2|TRBV6-1|TRBJ2-3
CASSDQLADYTDTQYF
TGTGCCAGCAGTGACCAACTAGCGGACTACACAGATACGCAGTATTTT
>many|TRBD1|TRBV19|TRBJ1-5
CASSIDPTGSLSQPQHF
TGTGCCAGTAGTATAGATCCGACAGGGTCCCTCAGTCAGCCCCAGCATTTT
>many|NA|TRBV5-5|TRBJ1-4
CASSSPVGTEKLFF
TGTGCCAGCAGCTCCCCGGTCGGGACAGAAAAACTGTTTTTT
>NA|NA|TRBV5-4|TRBJ2-3
CASSLEGRDTQYF
TGTGCCAGCAGCTTGGAGGGCAGAGATACGCAGTATTTT
>many|NA|TRBV5-1|TRBJ2-7
CASSLVVSGDYEQYF
TGCGCCAGCAGCTTGGTCGTTTCGGGGGATTACGAGCAGTACTTC
>NA|NA|TRBV7-2|TRBJ2-1
CASSPHSAEQFF
TGTGCCAGCAGCCCCCATTCAGCTGAGCAGTTCTTC
>many|NA|TRBV7-9|TRBJ1-2
CASSLVPDNYGYTF
TGTGCCAGCAGCTTAGTCCCTGATAACTATGGCTACACCTTC
>NA|NA|TRBV9|TRBJ1-3
CASSGGVNTIYF
TGTGCCAGCAGCGGAGGGGTAAACACCATATATTTT
>many|NA|TRBV20-1|TRBJ2-7
CSASRGTVSSYEQYF
TGCAGTGCTAGCCGGGGCACGGTGAGCTCCTACGAGCAGTACTTC
>few|TRBD1|TRBV6-4|TRBJ2-1
CASSSRTGRNEQFF
TGTGCCAGCAGTTCTAGGACAGGGAGGAATGAGCAGTTCTTC
>NA|NA|TRBV11-2|TRBJ1-6
CASSLFPAPDRLYSPLYF
TGTGCCAGCAGCTTATTCCCAGCACCCGACAGATTGTATTCACCCCTCTACTTT
>many|TRBD1|TRBV5-1|TRBJ1-5
CASSLRSTDRGNQPQHF
TGTGCCAGCAGCTTGAGGAGTACCGACAGGGGAAATCAGCCCCAGCATTTT
>once|NA|TRBV6-2/TRBV6-3|TRBJ2-3
CASRQGMPDTQYF
TGTGCCAGCAGGCAGGGGATGCCAGATACGCAGTATTTT
>many|NA|TRBV6-1|TRBJ1-1
CASSESIRTEAFF
TGTGCCAGCAGTGAAAGTATAAGGACTGAAGCTTTCTTT
>many|TRBD1|TRBV11-2|TRBJ1-6
CASSVQGTLLNSPLHF
TGTGCCAGCAGCGTACAGGGGACCCTACTAAATTCACCCCTCCACTTT
>NA|TRBD1|TRBV19|TRBJ1-6
CATAPVRDRVEPLHF
TGTGCCACCGCCCCTGTCCGGGACAGGGTGGAACCCCTCCACTTT
>NA|NA|TRBV19|TRBJ2-6
CASSIRTASSGANVLTF
TGTGCCAGTAGTATTCGGACGGCGTCCTCTGGGGCCAACGTCCTGACTTTC
>many|NA|TRBV4-1|TRBJ1-2
CASSLEGRFGYTF
TGCGCCAGCAGCCTCGAAGGGCGATTCGGCTACACCTTC
>NA|NA|TRBV12-3/TRBV12-4|TRBJ1-4
CASSLYFGQRRGKLFF
TGTGCCAGCAGTTTGTATTTCGGACAGAGGCGTGGAAAACTGTTTTTT
>many|TRBD1|TRBV7-9|TRBJ2-7
CASTNRQGQGYYEQYF
TGTGCCAGCACTAATAGACAGGGACAGGGTTACTACGAGCAGTACTTC
>NA|NA|TRBV18|TRBJ1-2
CASSPDKGIGYTF
TGTGCCAGCTCACCAGATAAGGGGATTGGCTACACCTTC
>many|NA|TRBV11-2|TRBJ1-1
CASSLANKNTEAFF
TGTGCCAGCAGCTTAGCGAACAAGAACACTGAAGCTTTCTTT
>many|TRBD1|TRBV5-1|TRBJ1-1
CASSLPPQGETFF
TGCGCCAGCAGCTTGCCACCTCAGGGGGAAACTTTCTTT
>once|NA|TRBV7-2|TRBJ1-2
CASSLVGGALGYGYTF
TGTGCCAGCAGCTTAGTAGGGGGGGCGTTGGGCTATGGCTACACCTTC
>few|TRBD1|TRBV14|TRBJ1-2
CASSQDLRGPDGYTF
TGTGCCAGCAGCCAAGATCTCAGGGGGCCGGATGGCTACACCTTC
>many|NA|TRBV11-2|TRBJ2-5
CASSPRTAQETQYF
TGTGCCAGCAGCCCTCGGACGGCTCAAGAGACCCAGTACTTC
>many|TRBD2|TRBV29-1|TRBJ2-7
CSVEGSPAGGDYEQYF
TGCAGCGTTGAAGGTTCCCCAGCGGGGGGAGACTACGAGCAGTACTTC
>many|TRBD2|TRBV18|TRBJ2-7
CASSTGTIAQYEQYF
TGTGCCAGCTCGACCGGGACTATCGCCCAATACGAGCAGTACTTC
>NA|NA|TRBV12-3/TRBV12-4|TRBJ1-1
CASSLSGSVTEAFF
TGTGCCAGCAGTTTATCTGGGTCAGTCACTGAAGCTTTCTTT
>few|TRBD2|TRBV20-1|TRBJ2-1
CSARDLAGGYNEQFF
TGCAGTGCTAGAGATCTAGCGGGGGGTTACAATGAGCAGTTCTTC
>few|NA|TRBV7-9|TRBJ1-6
CASSPRSYNSPLHF
TGTGCCAGCAGCCCTCGCTCCTATAATTCACCCCTCCACTTT
>few|TRBD1|TRBV6-1|TRBJ1-2
CASSDFRDRGEDGYTF
TGTGCCAGCAGTGACTTCCGGGACAGGGGGGAAGACGGCTACACCTTC
>many|NA|TRBV29-1|TRBJ1-6
CSVGAGNNSPLHF
TGCAGCGTTGGGGCAGGGAACAATTCACCCCTCCACTTT
>many|TRBD1|TRBV5-1|TRBJ2-3
CASSFPGTGMGDTQYF
TGCGCCAGCAGCTTCCCCGGGACAGGGATGGGTGATACGCAGTATTTT
>many|NA|TRBV5-1|TRBJ1-5
CASSIGGWGQPQHF
TGCGCCAGCAGCATAGGGGGATGGGGTCAGCCCCAGCATTTT
>many|TRBD1|TRBV19|TRBJ1-1
CASSISTGVRAEAFF
TGTGCCAGTAGTATATCGACAGGGGTGAGGGCTGAAGCTTTCTTT
>NA|NA|TRBV3-1|TRBJ2-5
CASGTPSAETQYF
TGTGCCAGCGGGACACCAAGCGCAGAGACCCAGTACTTC
>many|TRBD2|TRBV6-2/TRBV6-3|TRBJ2-1
CASSYSAGGPYNEQFF
TGTGCCAGCAGTTATTCCGCGGGGGGGCCCTACAATGAGCAGTTCTTC
>many|NA|TRBV4-1|TRBJ2-7
CASSQEGRSSYEQYF
TGCGCCAGCAGCCAAGAGGGCCGAAGCTCCTACGAGCAGTACTTC
>many|NA|TRBV15|TRBJ1-2
CATSRVIFPYGYTF
TGTGCCACCAGCAGAGTCATATTCCCCTATGGCTACACCTTC
>many|NA|TRBV20-1|TRBJ1-2
CSARVPRGENYGYTF
TGCAGTGCTAGAGTCCCGAGAGGGGAAAACTATGGCTACACCTTC
>many|NA|TRBV19|TRBJ1-5
CASSIGLSRQPQHF
TGTGCCAGTAGTATCGGCCTATCGCGTCAGCCCCAGCATTTT